These 25 T cell receptor beta chains were sequenced from one sample in a study of T cell clonality in common variable immunodeficiency. Sequencing used immunoSEQ multiplex PCR; TCRdb keeps in-frame clones, though not all of them. Sampling found some 60,000 clones, none seen once. Material for sequencing was peripheral blood mononuclear cells. These receptors originate from a person aged 18 to 70 in good health.

This clone was seen at least ten times. Read coverage stops 3 residues before the CDR3 terminus; the germline J gene supplies the remainder. The chain recombines TRBV12-3 or TRBV12-4 with TRBJ2-7, with TRBD2 matching 9 bases. CDR3 length equals 15 residues. V lost 2 bases to trimming and J lost 2 bases; unmatched junction nucleotides: 4. The CDR3 is CASSLRREGTYEQYF. CDR3 DNA (partial): TGTGCCAGCAGTTTAAGGCGGGAGGGAACCTACGAG.

This clone has at least ten counts. Sequencing ends 3 residues short of the CDR3 end; the germline J gene provides the rest. The chain uses TRBV7-2 and TRBJ2-3, with D unclear. The V gene's germline CDR1 is SGHTA and CDR2 FQGNSA. V shed 1 base and J shed 2 bases, with 7 bases lying between them. The CDR3 sequence is 14 residues long. The CDR3 loop is CASSLEVHTDTQYF. The covered CDR3 bases are TGTGCCAGCAGCTTAGAGGTCCACACAGATACG.

The table lists this clone with many counts. From the germline J gene comes the end of the CDR3, since the read stops 3 residues before it. The V gene is TRBV2, the J gene TRBJ2-7, with 12 bases identical to TRBD2. The CDR3 extends over 15 amino acids. V trimming: 7 bases; J trimming: 0 bases; junction bases outside the gene matches: 4. The germline V gene encodes CDR1 SNHLY and CDR2 FYNNEI. The CDR3 loop reads CASNLLAGGSYEQYF. CDR3 DNA (partial): TGTGCCAGCAACTTACTAGCGGGAGGCTCCTACGAG.

This clone was recorded many times. The CDR3 end lies 3 residues beyond the end of the read and is filled in from the germline J gene. This rearrangement joins TRBV29-1 to TRBJ2-7; TRBD2 aligns across 7 bases. In germline, CDR1 is SQVTM, CDR2 ANQGSEA. The CDR3 runs to 13 residues. V trimming: 6 bases; J trimming: 3 bases; junction bases outside the gene matches: 8. CDR3 bases read: TGCAGCGTCCTCCTTTGGGGGGGCTACGAG. It yields the protein CSVLLWGGYE. The entire CDR3 sequence reads CSVLLWGGYEQYF.

This clone was seen many times. The observed sequence ends 3 residues before the CDR3 terminus, with the missing tail filled in from the germline J gene. The chain employs TRBV28 and TRBJ1-4, with 8 nucleotides matching TRBD1. The CDR3 is made up of 16 amino acids. V lost 5 bases to trimming and J lost 5 bases; unmatched junction nucleotides: 10. Germline V gives CDR1 MDHEN, CDR2 SYDVKM. CDR3 region: CASSPRRTGQNEKLFF. CDR3 DNA (partial): TGTGCCAGCAGTCCGAGACGGACAGGGCAGAATGAAAAA.

This clone was counted ten times or more. Read coverage stops 3 residues before the CDR3 terminus; the germline J gene supplies the remainder. The V gene is TRBV19, the J gene TRBJ1-5, with 8 positions matching TRBD1. The CDR3 consists of 14 residues. The J segment lost 4 bases and the V segment lost 6 bases, leaving 5 bases of the junction unmatched. Germline V gene data show CDR1 as LNHDA and CDR2 as SQIVND (reference sequence). CDR3 DNA, as far as it was read: TGTGCCAGTAGGCACCGGGACAGGAATCAGCCC. Amino acids: CASRHRDRNQP. The whole CDR3 region reads CASRHRDRNQPQHF.

This clone was recorded at least ten times. The read gets to within 3 residues of the CDR3 end, and the germline J gene fills in the rest. The rearrangement joins TRBV5-1 to TRBJ2-3; 8 bases are a match to TRBD2. V lost 2 bases, J lost 1 base, and 6 bases stayed unmatched. The CDR3 is 16 amino acids. Germline V gene sequence: CDR1 SGHRS, CDR2 YFSETQ. The sequenced CDR3 bases are TGCGCCAGCAGCTTCCAAGCGGGAGCTCGCACAGATACG. Translated, it gives CASSFQAGARTDT. The full CDR3 sequence reads CASSFQAGARTDTQYF.

In this sample, this clone turned up many times. The read ends 3 residues early relative to the CDR3; the germline J gene fills the gap. The chain has TRBV30 and TRBJ1-2; D is perhaps TRBD1 (5 bases). Germline V gene lookup returns CDR1 GTSNPN and CDR2 SVGIG (reference sequence). V was shortened by 4 bases and J by 5 bases, with 11 bases between the two germline ends. The length of the CDR3 is 12 residues. The covered CDR3 bases are TGTGCCTGGAATTCAGGGAAGTATGGC. This sequence encodes CAWNSGKYG. Given in full, the CDR3 is CAWNSGKYGYTF.

This clone was detected many times. The CDR3 end falls 3 residues outside the read, so it is completed with the germline J gene. V is TRBV12-5 and J is TRBJ2-1; TRBD2 matches 14 bases. CDR3 length: 20 residues. Per the germline V gene, CDR1 is LGHNT and CDR2 is FRNRAP. The V and J ends lost 1 base and 4 bases, in that order; junction bases with no gene match: 12. Partial CDR3 DNA: TGTGCTAGTGGTTTGGGCAGACCGGGACTAGCGGGAGAGAGTTACAATGAG. Its protein product is CASGLGRPGLAGESYNE. The entire CDR3 reads CASGLGRPGLAGESYNEQFF.

This clone was seen repeatedly, ten times or more. Read coverage stops 3 residues before the CDR3 terminus; the germline J gene supplies the remainder. The chain is built from TRBV29-1 and TRBJ1-2, with D possibly TRBD1 on 6 matching bases. V gave up 6 bases and J gave up 6 bases, with 14 bases separating them. There are 12 residues in the CDR3. Per the germline V gene, CDR1 is SQVTM and CDR2 is ANQGSEA. This chain's CDR3 is CSVATGKDGYTF. CDR3 DNA, as far as it was read: TGCAGCGTAGCAACAGGGAAGGATGGC.

This clone appeared many times. With the read ending 3 residues before the CDR3 end, the germline J gene is used to fill in that end. This chain joins TRBV5-4 and TRBJ2-5; weak D call: TRBD2 (5 bases). V was pared by 9 bases and J by 4 bases, with 22 bases between. This CDR3 region has 15 residues. Germline values: CDR1 SGHNT, CDR2 YYREEE (reference sequence). CDR3 region: CAISPGSKAAETQYF. The DNA read from the CDR3 is TGTGCCATCTCCCCTGGGAGTAAAGCGGCAGAGACC.

This clone occurred many times. The CDR3 end lies 3 residues beyond the end of the read and is filled in from the germline J gene. The J gene is TRBJ1-2, the V gene TRBV19, with 7 bases fitting TRBD1. Germline V gives CDR1 LNHDA, CDR2 SQIVND (reference sequence). J lost 0 bases, V lost 4 bases, and 2 bases had no gene match. The CDR3 sequence is 14 residues long. The CDR3 sequence is CASSRDSSNYGYTF. Incomplete CDR3 DNA: TGTGCCAGTAGTAGGGACAGCTCTAACTATGGC. The variable domain in full, with the rest retrieved from reference TRBV19 and TRBJ1-2, is DGGITQSPKYLFRKEGQNVTLSCEQNLNHDAMYWYRQDPGQGLRLIYYSQIVNDFQKGDIAEGYSVSREKKESFPLTVTSAQKNPTAFYLCASSRDSSNYGYTFGSGTRLTVV.

The table lists this clone with many counts. The sequenced fragment ends 3 residues before the CDR3 boundary, so the rest is inferred from the germline J gene. The chain couples TRBV9 to TRBJ2-1, with no clear D. V was trimmed by 0 bases and J by 3 bases, leaving 10 bases between them. CDR1 SGDLS and CDR2 YYNGEE come from the germline V gene. The CDR3 runs 15 residues. The CDR3 is CASSVGYFGYNEQFF. The sequenced CDR3 bases are TGTGCCAGCAGCGTAGGTTATTTCGGCTACAATGAG.

This clone has at least ten counts. The sequence runs out 3 residues before the end of the CDR3; the remainder is reconstructed from the germline J gene. The rearrangement joins TRBV7-9 to TRBJ2-7, with 8 bases lining up with TRBD2. The CDR3 sequence is 13 residues long. Losses at the gene ends were 6 bases for V and 6 bases for J; bases not matched to a gene: 7. Germline assignment: CDR1 SEHNR and CDR2 FQNEAQ (reference sequence). Partial CDR3 DNA: TGTGCCAGCAGGGCCGGGGGGGGAGGCGAG. Translation: CASRAGGGGE. Given in full, the CDR3 is CASRAGGGGEQYF.

This clone was observed many times. The read ends 3 residues early relative to the CDR3; the germline J gene fills the gap. The V and J genes are TRBV30 and TRBJ1-1, with 7 bases fitting TRBD1. The trim removed 8 bases at V and 7 bases at J, leaving 7 bases unmatched. CDR1 and CDR2 (germline): GTSNPN, SVGIG (reference sequence). This CDR3 has 11 residues. CDR3: CARRRTGEAFF. The sequenced part of the CDR3 DNA is TGTGCCCGACGACGGACAGGTGAA.

This clone appeared many times. The read ends 3 residues shy of where the CDR3 ends; the end is completed using the germline J gene. The chain is built from TRBV7-8 and TRBJ2-7, with D maybe TRBD2 (6 bases). There are 15 residues in the CDR3. CDR1 and CDR2 (germline): SGHVS, FQNEAQ. The germline V and J ends were trimmed by 4 bases and 4 bases, with 17 bases remaining between them. CDR3 amino acids: CASSSGGLSGYEQYF. Partial CDR3 DNA: TGTGCCAGCAGCTCCGGTGGCCTTAGCGGATACGAG.

The sample holds many counts of this clone. With the read ending 3 residues before the CDR3 end, the germline J gene is used to fill in that end. The chain carries TRBV20-1 and TRBJ2-5, with D unresolved. Looked up from germline, CDR1 is DFQATT and CDR2 is SNEGSKA (reference sequence). The CDR3 length is 13 residues. Trimming took 6 bases from V and 4 from J, leaving 15 bases between them. CDR3 DNA (partial): TGCAGTGCCACGACGAGAGGCGGAGAGACC. This sequence encodes CSATTRGGET. The whole CDR3 sequence reads CSATTRGGETQYF.

This clone was counted at least ten times. From the germline J gene comes the end of the CDR3, since the read stops 3 residues before it. The chain combines TRBV13 with TRBJ2-7; unclear D gene. Trimming pared 0 bases from V and 2 bases from J, leaving 11 bases between. CDR1 is PRHDT, CDR2 FYEKMQ, per germline (reference sequence). This CDR3 has 15 amino acids. The CDR3 protein is CASSLGPQQAYEQYF. The covered CDR3 bases are TGTGCCAGCAGCTTAGGCCCCCAGCAGGCCTACGAG.

In this sample, this clone turned up many times. The read stops 3 residues short of the end of the CDR3; the missing end is completed from the germline J gene. The chain is built from TRBV20-1 and TRBJ2-3; 13 bases map to TRBD2. With 6 bases clipped from V and 3 bases from J, the junction kept 3 bases outside the gene matches. The CDR3 contains 14 residues. Germline values: CDR1 DFQATT, CDR2 SNEGSKA (reference sequence). The DNA read from the CDR3 is TGCAGTGCCGGGACTAGCGGGAAGACAGATACG. It translates to CSAGTSGKTDT. The entire CDR3 is CSAGTSGKTDTQYF.

The table lists this clone with many counts. The sequence runs out 3 residues before the end of the CDR3; the remainder is reconstructed from the germline J gene. V gene TRBV7-3 combines with J gene TRBJ2-5, with a possible D match to TRBD1 (5 bases). CDR3 size: 14 residues. Trimming removed 1 base at V and 4 bases at J, with 10 bases between. CDR1 is SGHTA and CDR2 is FQGTGA in the germline V gene. Partial CDR3 DNA: TGTGCCAGCAGCTTAAACAGGCAGGGAGAGACC. Its translation: CASSLNRQGET. The whole CDR3 sequence is CASSLNRQGETQYF.

This clone came up many times. The read comes to an end 3 residues before the CDR3 does, leaving the germline J gene to fill in the end. The V gene is TRBV7-3, the J gene TRBJ2-5, with a weak D call TRBD1 (6 bases). The CDR3 covers 14 residues. V lost 5 bases, J lost 1 base, and 11 bases lay in between. Germline CDR1 SGHTA, CDR2 FQGTGA. This CDR3 reads CASSEDSSQETQYF. The sequenced CDR3 bases are TGTGCCAGCAGCGAGGACAGTAGCCAAGAGACC.

Many counts were recorded for this clone. With the read ending 3 residues before the CDR3 end, the germline J gene is used to fill in that end. The chain joins TRBV20-1 to TRBJ2-3; tentative D call: TRBD2 (7 bases). Germline V gives CDR1 DFQATT, CDR2 SNEGSKA (reference sequence). The CDR3 sequence is 13 residues long. CDR3 sequence: CSARPWGGETQYF. CDR3 DNA (partial): TGCAGTGCTAGGCCCTGGGGGGGCGAGACG.

This clone was seen ten or more times. The CDR3 extends 3 residues past the end of the read, so its final part is completed from the germline J gene. The V and J genes are TRBV5-3 and TRBJ1-4; tentatively, D is TRBD1 (5 bases). TRBV5-3 is designated an ORF whose function remains uncertain. Trimming removed 0 bases from V and 7 bases from J, with 13 bases in between. The CDR3 totals 15 residues. The covered CDR3 bases are TGTGCCAGAAGCTTGGTTTTGGGGAGGGGTGAAAAA. Encoded protein: CARSLVLGRGEK. The full CDR3 reads CARSLVLGRGEKLFF.

This clone was seen repeatedly, ten times or more. The read gets to within 3 residues of the CDR3 end, and the germline J gene fills in the rest. V is TRBV2 and J is TRBJ2-1; TRBD1 might be the D (5 bases). CDR3 length equals 12 residues. Germline lookup yields CDR1 SNHLY and CDR2 FYNNEI. V was pared by 6 bases and J by 7 bases, with 10 bases between. Partial CDR3 DNA: TGTGCCAGCAGGGGGCGCGGTAATGAG. Protein: CASRGRGNE. The whole CDR3 protein reads CASRGRGNEQFF.

This clone was detected ten times or more. The missing CDR3 end, 3 residues past where the read stops, is filled in from the germline J gene. V gene TRBV19 combines with J gene TRBJ1-5, with 7 bases fitting TRBD1. This CDR3 contains 17 residues. Germline CDR1 LNHDA, CDR2 SQIVND (reference sequence). The V and J ends lost 8 bases and 0 bases, in that order; junction bases with no gene match: 13. The chain's CDR3 is CASHPGQYTYSNQPQHF. Incomplete CDR3 DNA: TGTGCCAGTCACCCGGGACAGTACACATATAGCAATCAGCCC.